This T cell receptor (beta chain) stems from a study of blood T cell repertoires in COVID-19. The protocol was immunoSEQ multiplex PCR, while the TCRdb copy is restricted to in-frame clones and leaves out a portion. The sample records 150,000 to 200,000 clones, less than 90% being singletons. Germline V gives CDR1 SGHVS, CDR2 FQNEAQ. Trimming took off 3 bases at V and 4 bases at J, with 9 bases between the two ends. CDR3 length: 13 residues. The receptor's source is a woman in her 70s with COVID-19, enrolled during active disease. Sequenced input: peripheral blood. V and J are TRBV7-8 and TRBJ1-1, with D unresolved. CDR3 loop: CASSLRRVTEAFF. DNA for the CDR3: TGTGCCAGCAGCTTGCGGAGGGTCACTGAAGCTTTCTTT. The whole variable domain, filled in from reference TRBV7-8 and TRBJ1-1, reads GAGVSQSPRYKVAKRGQDVALRCDPISGHVSLFWYQQALGQGPEFLTYFQNEAQLDKSGLPSDRFFAERPEGSVSTLKIQRTQQEDSAVYLCASSLRRVTEAFFGQGTRLTVV.